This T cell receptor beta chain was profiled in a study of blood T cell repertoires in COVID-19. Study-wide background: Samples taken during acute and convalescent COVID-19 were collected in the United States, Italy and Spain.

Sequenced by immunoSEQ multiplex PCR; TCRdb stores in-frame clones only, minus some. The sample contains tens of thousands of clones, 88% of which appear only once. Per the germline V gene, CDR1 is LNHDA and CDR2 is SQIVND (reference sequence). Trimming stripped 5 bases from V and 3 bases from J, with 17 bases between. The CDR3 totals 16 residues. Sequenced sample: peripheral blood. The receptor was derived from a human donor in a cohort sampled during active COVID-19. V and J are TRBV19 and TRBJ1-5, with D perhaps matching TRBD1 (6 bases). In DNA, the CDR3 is TGTGCCAGTAGTGCTCGACAGGACCTCTTCAATCAGCCCCAGCATTTT. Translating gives CASSARQDLFNQPQHF.